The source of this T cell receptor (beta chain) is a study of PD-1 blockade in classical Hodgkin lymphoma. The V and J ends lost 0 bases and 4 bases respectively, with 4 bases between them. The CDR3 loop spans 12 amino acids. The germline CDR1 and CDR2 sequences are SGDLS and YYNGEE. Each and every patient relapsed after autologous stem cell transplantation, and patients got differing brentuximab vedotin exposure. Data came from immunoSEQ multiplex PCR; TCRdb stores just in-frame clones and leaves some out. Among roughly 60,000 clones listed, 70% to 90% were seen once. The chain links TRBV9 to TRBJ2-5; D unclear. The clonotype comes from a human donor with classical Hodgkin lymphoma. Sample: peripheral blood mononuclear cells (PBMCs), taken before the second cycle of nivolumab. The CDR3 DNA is TGTGCCAGCAGCGTAGGGGGAGAGACCCAGTACTTC. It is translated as CASSVGGETQYF.